Listed below are T cell receptor beta chains from one sample, sequenced in a study of HIV-infected patients and healthy controls. TCRdb re-analysed the 5' RACE reads in MiXCR, keeping a single row per CDR3 protein. This table has more than 15,000 distinct CDR3 sequences, around 20% appearing once. Source material: CD8+ T cells from blood. These receptors were obtained from a human donor in good health. CDR3s include the opening cysteine and the closing phenylalanine or tryptophan. A D gene is named only where the DNA matches it firmly. Clone size is shown for a subset of rows, as once, few, many or a class of expanded clone.

J gene: TRBJ2-2; D gene: -; clone size: -; V gene: TRBV9; CDR3 DNA: TGTGCCAGCAGCCCCTCGGGGACCAACACCGGGGAGCTGTTTTTT; CDR3 protein: CASSPSGTNTGELFF
J gene: TRBJ2-2; D gene: -; clone size: -; V gene: TRBV27; CDR3 DNA: TGTGCCAGCAGTTGGAAGGGGCTCACCGGGGAGCTGTTTTTT; CDR3 protein: CASSWKGLTGELFF
J gene: TRBJ2-1; D gene: TRBD2; clone size: medium-sized; V gene: TRBV7-8; CDR3 DNA: TGTGCCAGCAGCGCTCTAGCGGAAGAGCAGTTCTTC; CDR3 protein: CASSALAEEQFF
J gene: TRBJ1-5; D gene: -; clone size: -; V gene: TRBV4-3; CDR3 DNA: TGCGCCAGCAGCCAAGATTTCATGGGACGCCAGCCCCAGCATTTT; CDR3 protein: CASSQDFMGRQPQHF
J gene: TRBJ2-3; D gene: TRBD2; clone size: many; V gene: TRBV11-2; CDR3 DNA: TGTGCCAGCAGCCCGCGACTAGCGGGAGCGCAAGATACGCAGTATTTT; CDR3 protein: CASSPRLAGAQDTQYF
J gene: TRBJ2-7; D gene: -; clone size: -; V gene: TRBV2; CDR3 DNA: TGTGCCAGCAACGAGGAGAGTGCCTCCTACGAGCAGTACTTC; CDR3 protein: CASNEESASYEQYF
J gene: TRBJ1-2; D gene: -; clone size: few; V gene: TRBV5-5; CDR3 DNA: TGTGCCAGCAGCCGAGGTCTCCCGGGAGGGGAAGGCTACACCTTC; CDR3 protein: CASSRGLPGGEGYTF
J gene: TRBJ1-5; D gene: -; clone size: -; V gene: TRBV6-2/TRBV6-3; CDR3 DNA: TGTGCCAGCAGCCTTGGACTAAATCAGCCCCAGCATTTT; CDR3 protein: CASSLGLNQPQHF
J gene: TRBJ2-5; D gene: -; clone size: many; V gene: TRBV7-9; CDR3 DNA: TGTGCCAGCAGCTCCAGGGGTCCCGAGACCCAGTACTTC; CDR3 protein: CASSSRGPETQYF
J gene: TRBJ1-5; D gene: TRBD1; clone size: medium-sized; V gene: TRBV20-1; CDR3 DNA: TGCAGTGCTAGAGGGGAACAGGGGGCAAATCAGCCCCAGCATTTT; CDR3 protein: CSARGEQGANQPQHF
J gene: TRBJ1-1; D gene: -; clone size: many; V gene: TRBV5-4; CDR3 DNA: TGTGCCTATTTGGACGGGTGGGCGGGGGCTTTCTTT; CDR3 protein: CAYLDGWAGAFF
J gene: TRBJ2-7; D gene: TRBD2; clone size: many; V gene: TRBV29-1; CDR3 DNA: TGCAGCGCCGCGACTAGCGAAACCTACGAGCAGTACTTC; CDR3 protein: CSAATSETYEQYF
J gene: TRBJ2-7; D gene: -; clone size: few; V gene: TRBV12-3/TRBV12-4; CDR3 DNA: TGTGCCAGCAGTTTAGCTCAACTACGTTTCGAGCAGTACTTC; CDR3 protein: CASSLAQLRFEQYF
J gene: TRBJ1-1; D gene: -; clone size: -; V gene: TRBV21-1; CDR3 DNA: TGTGCCAGCAGCAAAGAGGGGGGTTGCGGGACAGGGAGCATGAACACTGAAGCTTTCTTT; CDR3 protein: CASSKEGGCGTGSMNTEAFF
J gene: TRBJ1-4; D gene: -; clone size: few; V gene: TRBV6-6; CDR3 DNA: TGTGCCAGCAGTTACGTCCAGGGAATTGAGGAAAAACTGTTTTTT; CDR3 protein: CASSYVQGIEEKLFF
J gene: TRBJ1-2; D gene: -; clone size: -; V gene: TRBV6-2/TRBV6-3; CDR3 DNA: TGTGCCAGCAGTTACGTGGGACGGGGCTATGGCTACACCTTC; CDR3 protein: CASSYVGRGYGYTF
J gene: TRBJ1-4; D gene: -; clone size: medium-sized; V gene: TRBV11-3; CDR3 DNA: TGTGCCAGCAATAAGGGACTGTTTAATGAAAAACTGTTTTTT; CDR3 protein: CASNKGLFNEKLFF
J gene: TRBJ2-7; D gene: -; clone size: -; V gene: TRBV3-1; CDR3 DNA: TGTGCCAGCAGCCGGGACACCTACGAGCAGTACTTC; CDR3 protein: CASSRDTYEQYF
J gene: TRBJ1-1; D gene: TRBD1; clone size: many; V gene: TRBV27; CDR3 DNA: TGTGCCAGCAGGTCAGGGACAGGGTTCACTGAAGCTTTCTTT; CDR3 protein: CASRSGTGFTEAFF
J gene: TRBJ1-1; D gene: TRBD1; clone size: few; V gene: TRBV27; CDR3 DNA: TGTGCCAGCAGTACCTCCTTTGACAGGGGCTTGAACACTGAAGCTTTCTTT; CDR3 protein: CASSTSFDRGLNTEAFF
J gene: TRBJ2-1; D gene: -; clone size: many; V gene: TRBV10-3; CDR3 DNA: TGTGCCATCAGTGAGTGGGTTGAGCAGTTCTTC; CDR3 protein: CAISEWVEQFF
J gene: TRBJ2-7; D gene: -; clone size: few; V gene: TRBV4-1; CDR3 DNA: TGCGCCAGCAGCCATACTACTACAGGGAGCTCCTACGAGCAGTACTTC; CDR3 protein: CASSHTTTGSSYEQYF
J gene: TRBJ1-4; D gene: -; clone size: few; V gene: TRBV12-2; CDR3 DNA: TGTGCAAGTCGCTCAGCGGTCCATGAAAAACTGTTTTTT; CDR3 protein: CASRSAVHEKLFF
J gene: TRBJ1-3; D gene: -; clone size: few; V gene: TRBV2; CDR3 DNA: TGTGCCAGCAGTGATGGGGGCGCCGGTCTCTCTGGAAACACCATATATTTT; CDR3 protein: CASSDGGAGLSGNTIYF
J gene: TRBJ2-7; D gene: -; clone size: few; V gene: TRBV19; CDR3 DNA: TGTGCCAGTAGCACCCCGGATAAGGCCTACGAGCAGTACTTC; CDR3 protein: CASSTPDKAYEQYF
J gene: TRBJ1-1; D gene: TRBD1; clone size: -; V gene: TRBV9; CDR3 DNA: TGTGCCAGCAGCCCCCGGACAGGGGAGAACACTGAAGCTTTCTTT; CDR3 protein: CASSPRTGENTEAFF
J gene: TRBJ1-4; D gene: -; clone size: many; V gene: TRBV5-1; CDR3 DNA: TGCGCCAGCAGTACGACAGCGAATGAAAAACTGTTTTTT; CDR3 protein: CASSTTANEKLFF
J gene: TRBJ2-1; D gene: -; clone size: few; V gene: TRBV2; CDR3 DNA: TGTGCCAGCAGTGAAGAAGTGGGGTACAATGAGCAGTTCTTC; CDR3 protein: CASSEEVGYNEQFF
J gene: TRBJ2-7; D gene: -; clone size: -; V gene: TRBV10-3; CDR3 DNA: TGTGCCATCAGTGAGCCAGGGGCCTCGGCCGAGCAGTACTTC; CDR3 protein: CAISEPGASAEQYF
J gene: TRBJ1-5; D gene: -; clone size: -; V gene: TRBV6-1; CDR3 DNA: TGTGCCAGCAGCGCCCGACACTATAGCAATCAGCCCCAGCATTTT; CDR3 protein: CASSARHYSNQPQHF
J gene: TRBJ2-3; D gene: -; clone size: many; V gene: TRBV7-8; CDR3 DNA: TGTGCCAGCAGCTTAGCGCCCGAAGCGGGTAGCGGAAGCACAGATACGCAGTATTTT; CDR3 protein: CASSLAPEAGSGSTDTQYF
J gene: TRBJ2-4; D gene: TRBD1; clone size: many; V gene: TRBV4-1; CDR3 DNA: TGCGCCAGCAGCCCCTCGGGACAGCCCGAGTACTTC; CDR3 protein: CASSPSGQPEYF
J gene: TRBJ1-1; D gene: -; clone size: once; V gene: TRBV12-3/TRBV12-4; CDR3 DNA: TGTGCCAGCAGTTTCGGCTCGGGAACTGAAGCTTTCTTT; CDR3 protein: CASSFGSGTEAFF
J gene: TRBJ2-7; D gene: -; clone size: many; V gene: TRBV7-8; CDR3 DNA: TGTGCCAGCAGCTCCCCGGGTCCCTACGAGCAGTACTTC; CDR3 protein: CASSSPGPYEQYF
J gene: TRBJ1-2; D gene: -; clone size: many; V gene: TRBV27; CDR3 DNA: TGTGCCAGCAGTTTGTTTTGGGGGGACTTTGGCTACACCTTC; CDR3 protein: CASSLFWGDFGYTF
J gene: TRBJ1-1; D gene: -; clone size: -; V gene: TRBV27; CDR3 DNA: TGTGCCAGCAGTTTATCCAGGGCTCTGAACACTGAAGCTTTCTTT; CDR3 protein: CASSLSRALNTEAFF
J gene: TRBJ2-7; D gene: TRBD1; clone size: -; V gene: TRBV6-1; CDR3 DNA: TGTGCCAGCAGTGAACAGGGGGCCTCCTACGAGCAGTACTTC; CDR3 protein: CASSEQGASYEQYF
J gene: TRBJ1-1; D gene: -; clone size: many; V gene: TRBV7-8; CDR3 DNA: TGTGCCAGCACCCACAATCGCCAGTTGAACACTGAAGCTTTCTTT; CDR3 protein: CASTHNRQLNTEAFF
J gene: TRBJ1-6; D gene: TRBD1; clone size: -; V gene: TRBV4-1; CDR3 DNA: TGCGCCAGCAGCCAAGGGACAGGGGGCAGTTCACCCCTCCACTTT; CDR3 protein: CASSQGTGGSSPLHF
J gene: TRBJ1-1; D gene: -; clone size: -; V gene: TRBV20-1; CDR3 DNA: TGCAGTGCAGGCGGACCGGTGGGAATGAACACTGAAGCTTTCTTT; CDR3 protein: CSAGGPVGMNTEAFF
J gene: TRBJ1-1; D gene: TRBD1; clone size: -; V gene: TRBV6-2/TRBV6-3; CDR3 DNA: TGTGTCAGCAGTTACTCACAGGGGGAAGCTTTCTTT; CDR3 protein: CVSSYSQGEAFF
J gene: TRBJ2-2; D gene: -; clone size: -; V gene: TRBV6-5; CDR3 DNA: TGTGCCAGCAGTTACTCGATGGGTACCGGGGAGCTGTTTTTT; CDR3 protein: CASSYSMGTGELFF
J gene: TRBJ2-1; D gene: -; clone size: few; V gene: TRBV4-1; CDR3 DNA: TGCGCCAGCAGCCAAGACTGGCGTGAGCAGTTCTTC; CDR3 protein: CASSQDWREQFF
J gene: TRBJ2-1; D gene: -; clone size: many; V gene: TRBV7-6; CDR3 DNA: TGTGCCAGCAGCCCGGGACGGTACAATGAGCAGTTCTTC; CDR3 protein: CASSPGRYNEQFF
J gene: TRBJ1-2; D gene: -; clone size: -; V gene: TRBV9; CDR3 DNA: TGTGCCAGCAGCGGGGCGTCATATGGCTACACCTTC; CDR3 protein: CASSGASYGYTF